These 28 T cell receptor beta chains were all obtained from the same sample, sequenced in a study of graft-versus-host responses after intestinal transplantation. Processing released intraepithelial and lamina propria lymphocytes from the graft tissue. Method: immunoSEQ multiplex PCR; TCRdb's copy keeps in-frame clones and lacks some. The sample has more than 13,000 clones, roughly 70% seen once; the top ten hold around 23%. The sample was ileum tissue, taken 700 to 800 days after intestinal transplantation. The receptors come from a human patient who received an intestinal transplant, so some T cells may come from the graft donor.

This clone was detected a few times. The gene calls are TRBV30 and TRBJ2-5; TRBD2 aligns across 11 bases. V lost 0 bases, J lost 4 bases, and 1 base stayed unmatched. CDR1 and CDR2 from the germline V gene are GTSNPN and SVGIG (reference sequence). The CDR3 covers 14 residues. As DNA, the CDR3 is TGTGCCTGGAGTGTAGGGACTAGCGGAGAGACCCAGTACTTC. Its translation: CAWSVGTSGETQYF. Based on the CDR3 plus reference TRBV30 and TRBJ2-5, the full variable domain is SQTIHQWPATLVQPVGSPLSLECTVEGTSNPNLYWYRQAAGRGLQLLFYSVGIGQISSEVPQNLSASRPQDRQFILSSKKLLLSDSGFYLCAWSVGTSGETQYFGPGTRLLVL.

The chain couples TRBV7-2 to TRBJ2-5, with 7 bases fitting TRBD2. The V gene's germline CDR1 is SGHTA and CDR2 FQGNSA. The CDR3 totals 16 residues. V shed 7 bases and J 1 base; nucleotides not matched to a gene: 12. As DNA, the CDR3 is TGTGCCAGCATACCCGGAGGGAGGGGCTCCCAAGAGACCCAGTACTTC. It specifies CASIPGGRGSQETQYF.

The gene calls are TRBV29-1 and TRBJ2-7; TRBD2 matches at 7 bases. Germline-derived CDR1 and CDR2 are SQVTM and ANQGSEA. CDR3 length: 13 amino acids. The J segment lost 2 bases and the V segment lost 7 bases, leaving 8 bases of the junction unmatched. The CDR3 sequence: CSGGEGAPYEQYF. The CDR3 DNA reads TGCAGCGGGGGGGAGGGAGCTCCCTACGAGCAGTACTTC.

This clone has just a few counts. The chain recombines TRBV18 with TRBJ1-3; TRBD1 matches 7 bases. CDR1 is KGHSH and CDR2 is LQKENI in the germline V gene. With V trimmed by 1 base and J by 0 bases, 12 bases remained unmatched. This CDR3 is 19 amino acids long. This chain's CDR3 is CASSPQLLGRGSSGNTIYF. CDR3 nucleotide sequence: TGTGCCAGCTCACCACAGCTGCTCGGCAGGGGGTCCTCTGGAAACACCATATATTTT.

The rearrangement joins TRBV27 to TRBJ1-1; the D is unclear. V lost 8 bases to trimming and J lost 1 base, with 11 bases between them. Germline V gene data show CDR1 as MNHEY and CDR2 as SMNVEV (reference sequence). The length of the CDR3 is 13 residues. As DNA, the CDR3 is TGTGCCAGCCGCCTTTTGGGGAACACTGAAGCTTTCTTT. Residues: CASRLLGNTEAFF.

V gene TRBV29-1 combines with J gene TRBJ2-5, with D hard to call. Trimming pared 0 bases from V and 3 bases from J, leaving 8 bases between. The length of the CDR3 is 13 residues. CDR1 is SQVTM and CDR2 is ANQGSEA in the germline V gene. The CDR3 DNA reads as TGCAGCGTTGAAGAGGGGTGGAAAGAGACCCAGTACTTC. Its protein is CSVEEGWKETQYF.

The chain combines TRBV28 with TRBJ1-3, with D uncertain. Looked up from germline, CDR1 is MDHEN and CDR2 is SYDVKM. V was cut by 5 bases and J by 9 bases, with 17 bases left in between. This CDR3 is built from 14 residues. The CDR3 DNA sequence: TGTGCCAGCAGTATCCTCGGGCCTAGGAGCACCATATATTTT. Translated: CASSILGPRSTIYF.

The rearrangement uses TRBV11-3 and TRBJ2-7; 8 bases agree with TRBD1. The CDR3 consists of 18 residues. Germline CDR1 SGHNT, CDR2 YENEEA. The V segment lost 5 bases and the J segment 0 bases; nucleotides outside the gene matches: 15. In nucleotides, the CDR3 is TGTGCCAGCAGCCCGAAGGAGGGAAAAACAGGGGGCTCCTACGAGCAGTACTTC. It specifies CASSPKEGKTGGSYEQYF.

V usage is TRBV12-2 and J usage is TRBJ2-3; TRBD2, as called in the table, went unchecked against the DNA. TRBV12-2 is an annotated pseudogene. This CDR3 region has 15 residues. The CDR3 region has the DNA TGTGCAAGTCGCCGACGGAGGGAGGGGACAGATACGCAGTATTTT. It translates to CASRRRREGTDTQYF.

This chain connects TRBV11-3 to TRBJ2-3, with 8 bases lining up with TRBD1. Germline lookup yields CDR1 SGHNT and CDR2 YENEEA. The ends lost 1 base at V and 2 bases at J; junction bases unmatched: 5. The CDR3 is 16 amino acids. The CDR3 bases are TGTGCCAGCAGCTTAGGACAGGGGACACACACAGATACGCAGTATTTT. Translated, it gives CASSLGQGTHTDTQYF. Drawing the rest from reference TRBV11-3 and TRBJ2-3, the complete variable domain is EAGVVQSPRYKIIEKKQPVAFWCNPISGHNTLYWYLQNLGQGPELLIRYENEEAVDDSQLPKDRFSAERLKGVDSTLKIQPAELGDSAVYLCASSLGQGTHTDTQYFGPGTRLTVL.

The CDR3 loop is CASSEEEGKVFTGELFF. CDR3 DNA sequence: TGTGCCAGCAGTGAAGAGGAGGGGAAGGTTTTCACCGGGGAGCTGTTTTTT. The chain is built from TRBV2 and TRBJ2-2; possible D gene TRBD2, 6 bases. The CDR3 is 17 amino acids. Germline CDR1 and CDR2: SNHLY and FYNNEI. With 1 base removed from V and 4 bases from J, the gap between germline ends came to 16 bases.

In its sample, this clone was seen once. This sequence joins TRBV19 and TRBJ2-7; D may be TRBD1 (5 bases). Germline values: CDR1 LNHDA, CDR2 SQIVND (reference sequence). V dropped 3 bases and J dropped 5 bases, with 17 bases sitting between them. This CDR3 contains 15 residues. The CDR3 bases are TGTGCCAGTAGTATTTGGGGCCCCCGTTTTGACGAGCAGTACTTC. Translation: CASSIWGPRFDEQYF. The complete variable domain, with remaining parts taken from reference TRBV19 and TRBJ2-7, reads DGGITQSPKYLFRKEGQNVTLSCEQNLNHDAMYWYRQDPGQGLRLIYYSQIVNDFQKGDIAEGYSVSREKKESFPLTVTSAQKNPTAFYLCASSIWGPRFDEQYFGPGTRLTVT.

The genes are TRBV15 and TRBJ2-2, with D perhaps TRBD2 (6 bases). The germline CDR1 and CDR2 sequences are LNHNV and YYDKDF (reference sequence). The V end was cut by 0 bases, the J end by 2 bases, with 10 bases between. The CDR3 has 16 residues. The CDR3, as DNA: TGTGCCACCAGCAGAGATGGTACTAGCAACACCGGGGAGCTGTTTTTT. The encoded protein is CATSRDGTSNTGELFF.

The chain joins TRBV6-5 to TRBJ2-7; D gene unclear. There are 11 residues in the CDR3. CDR1 MNHEY and CDR2 SVGAGI come from the germline V gene. Trimming took off 6 bases at V and 2 bases at J, with 5 bases between the two ends. This CDR3 reads CASRGAYEQYF. As DNA, the CDR3 is TGTGCCAGCAGGGGCGCCTACGAGCAGTACTTC.

The genes are TRBV30 and TRBJ2-1; TRBD2 agrees at 9 bases. V was pared by 3 bases and J by 14 bases, with 8 bases of the junction left unmatched. This CDR3 contains 12 residues. Germline V gene data show CDR1 as GTSNPN and CDR2 as SVGIG (reference sequence). CDR3 in amino acids: CAWRGSGRSEFF. The DNA for the CDR3 is TGTGCCTGGAGGGGTAGCGGGAGATCTGAGTTCTTC.

The V call is TRBV5-1, the J call TRBJ2-4; 7 bases agree with TRBD2. The CDR3 runs to 16 residues. The junction had 3 bases not matched to a gene; V was cut back by 0 bases and J by 0 bases. Germline assignment: CDR1 SGHRS and CDR2 YFSETQ. CDR3 in DNA: TGCGCCAGCAGCTTGGGGCTAGCGGCAGCCAAAAACATTCAGTACTTC. This encodes CASSLGLAAAKNIQYF.

The chain carries TRBV6-1 and TRBJ2-5; TRBD1 is a possible D gene (5 bases). The J call is doubtful: the DNA matches TRBJ2-7 better. This CDR3 is 17 amino acids long. Germline V gene lookup returns CDR1 MNHNS and CDR2 SASEGT. The CDR3 sequence is CASSELRTYVRSYEQYF. The DNA of the CDR3 is TGTGCCAGCAGTGAACTTCGGACATACGTTAGGTCCTACGAGCAGTACTTC.

This clone was detected only once. This chain joins TRBV15 and TRBJ2-5; 7 bases agree with TRBD1. After removal of 1 base from V and 5 bases from J, the junction contained 4 bases not matched to a gene. From germline, CDR1 is LNHNV and CDR2 YYDKDF (reference sequence). The CDR3 sequence is 14 residues long. CDR3 region: CATSRGQGIETQYF. The CDR3 coding sequence is TGTGCCACCAGCAGAGGACAGGGAATTGAGACCCAGTACTTC.

The CDR3 nucleotides are TGCGCCAGCAGCCAATTGGTGGGAGCCAGCTCCTACGAGCAGTACTTC. This translates into CASSQLVGASSYEQYF. The V call is TRBV4-1, the J call TRBJ2-7; maybe TRBD2 (5 bases). The ends were cut back, 2 bases at V and 0 bases at J, with 14 bases in the middle. The CDR3 has 16 residues. Germline assignment: CDR1 MGHRA and CDR2 YSYEKL.

The chain recombines TRBV2 with TRBJ2-4; D assignment may be TRBD1 or TRBD2 (6 bases each). This CDR3 contains 15 residues. Per germline, CDR1 SNHLY and CDR2 FYNNEI. Trimming stripped 5 bases from V and 6 bases from J, with 17 bases between. The CDR3: CASSPQGGEGNIQYF. Written as DNA, the CDR3 is TGTGCCAGCAGTCCACAGGGAGGTGAGGGAAACATTCAGTACTTC.

The chain joins TRBV9 to TRBJ2-3; D unclear. Trimming left V 4 bases short and J 1 base short, with 7 bases between. Per the germline V gene, CDR1 is SGDLS and CDR2 is YYNGEE. The CDR3 is 13 amino acids. CDR3 in amino acids: CASSYLGTDTQYF. CDR3 bases: TGTGCCAGCAGCTATCTAGGCACAGATACGCAGTATTTT.

The gene calls are TRBV4-1 and TRBJ2-7; 13 bases fit TRBD2. Losses at the gene ends were 5 bases for V and 5 bases for J; bases not matched to a gene: 3. The germline V gene has CDR1 MGHRA and CDR2 YSYEKL. The CDR3 contains 14 residues. The chain's CDR3 is CASSLGLAGDEQYF. DNA for the CDR3: TGCGCCAGCAGCTTAGGACTAGCGGGGGACGAGCAGTACTTC.

The CDR3 region has the DNA TGTGCCAGCAGCGCCGGGACAGGGTTTGGCGGGGAGCTGTTTTTT. As protein: CASSAGTGFGGELFF. The V call is TRBV5-6, the J call TRBJ2-2, with 9 bases aligning to TRBD1. The CDR3 has 15 amino acids. The J segment lost 7 bases and the V segment lost 4 bases, leaving 8 bases of the junction unmatched. Germline V lookup: CDR1 SGHDT, CDR2 YYEEEE.

This clone came up a few times. J is TRBJ1-1 and V is TRBV27, with D unclear. Germline-derived CDR1 and CDR2 are MNHEY and SMNVEV (reference sequence). CDR3 length equals 13 residues. With 9 bases removed from V and 0 bases from J, the gap between germline ends came to 11 bases. The CDR3 coding sequence is TGTGCCAGTGGCGGGCGGTTGAACACTGAAGCTTTCTTT. Translation: CASGGRLNTEAFF.

The chain joins TRBV28 to TRBJ1-5; no clear D. This CDR3 contains 14 residues. V was trimmed by 3 bases and J by 1 base, leaving 7 bases between them. Germline V gene data show CDR1 as MDHEN and CDR2 as SYDVKM. CDR3 sequence reads: CASSFLDSNQPQHF. The CDR3 DNA is TGTGCCAGCAGTTTCCTCGACAGCAATCAGCCCCAGCATTTT.

This chain uses TRBV7-8 with TRBJ1-1; no definite D call. Deletions cut 5 bases from V and 4 bases from J, with 14 bases between. The CDR3 has 14 residues. Germline V gene sequence: CDR1 SGHVS, CDR2 FQNEAQ. The CDR3 spells CASSPRLSSTEAFF. Written as DNA, the CDR3 is TGTGCCAGCAGCCCGCGTTTGTCTTCCACTGAAGCTTTCTTT.

The V and J genes are TRBV30 and TRBJ1-5; no reliable D call. The CDR3 sequence is 14 residues long. The germline V and J ends were trimmed by 2 bases and 2 bases, with 10 bases remaining between them. Germline CDR1 reads GTSNPN; CDR2 reads SVGIG (reference sequence). The CDR3 loop is CAWSRGLGNQPQHF. DNA for the CDR3: TGTGCCTGGAGTCGAGGGCTGGGCAATCAGCCCCAGCATTTT.

The V and J genes are TRBV5-4 and TRBJ2-5; no reliable D call. Germline CDR1 and CDR2: SGHNT and YYREEE (reference sequence). The CDR3 extends over 13 amino acids. Trimming pared 2 bases from V and 4 bases from J, leaving 9 bases between. The CDR3 nucleotides read TGTGCCAGCAGCTTTGGAAGCAGAGAGACCCAGTACTTC. Translating gives CASSFGSRETQYF.